This note documents a single T cell receptor beta chain sequence. The source of the sample is a study of blood T cells in healthy people across ages. Primers used in a second PCR of about 6 to 12 cycles were a sample-barcoded 5' primer and a J-beta primer mix. Via MiXCR, TCRdb re-called the 5' RACE reads, giving one row per CDR3 protein. This table holds roughly 800,000 distinct CDR3 sequences, 25% to 30% found once. Those donating, healthy Caucasian individuals from Russia, were aged about 6 to 100. The data were also submitted as part of a second study, on T cells of mothers and their children. Per that paper: Samples were obtained from a few healthy Caucasian mothers and their six children.

Sequenced sample: blood. The clonotype was recovered from a boy younger than 18 in good health.

This CDR3 is CAISLKADGYGYTF. CDR3 DNA: TGTGCCATCAGCCTTAAGGCCGACGGGTATGGCTACACCTTC. The chain has TRBV10-3 and TRBJ1-2, with D unclear. V lost 6 bases and J lost 5, with 16 bases in between. This CDR3 spans 14 amino acids. From germline, CDR1 is ENHRY and CDR2 SYGVKD.